The clone carrying this T cell receptor beta chain occurred many times. This sample was taken from a study of response to subunit inactivated influenza vaccine. MiXCR, run by TCRdb on the RT-PCR reads, gives a single entry per CDR3 protein. The sample includes about 540,000 distinct CDR3 sequences, under 30% of them seen just once. V dropped 5 bases and J dropped 1 base, with 8 bases sitting between them. This CDR3 contains 13 residues. These data are also associated with another study on T cells expressing NK-cell markers. This second report adds: As the method of synthesis, 5'RACE template switching with UMIs yielded TCR beta cDNA. Sorted CD3+CD56+NKG2C+, CD3+CD56+NKG2C- and CD3+CD56-NKG2C+ T cells provided the TCR beta repertoires. Among eight sequenced donors, seven carried HCMV seropositivity while one was seronegative. As a fraction of CD8+ T cells, dominant NKG2C+ clonotypes reached roughly 1.0-7.5% in six donors.

V gene TRBV12-3 or TRBV12-4 combines with J gene TRBJ1-1, with a possible D match to TRBD1 (5 bases). Sequences were derived from CD4+ T cells sorted from PBMCs, sampled 12 days after vaccination. The sequence was collected from a man between 50 and 59 years old who received an inactivated influenza vaccine. DNA for the CDR3: TGTGCCAGCAGTCGGACAAAGAACACTGAAGCTTTCTTT. Translation gives CASSRTKNTEAFF.